What follows are 29 T cell receptor beta chains derived from one specimen sequenced in a study of beta chain features in type 1 diabetes. Study-wide results and limits: Type 1 diabetes patients had TCRB CDR3s that were shorter (moderately but significantly so) in all four CD4+ subsets.

These receptors have no known antigen. The investigators reverse transcribed all of the isolated RNA, so they sequenced expressed TCRB transcripts. TCRdb's table, derived via immunoSEQ multiplex PCR, lists solely in-frame clones and lacks some. The sample contains some 280,000 clones, approximately 14% of which appear only once. The source material was naive CD4+ T cells from blood. The receptors here all came from a man under 40 with type 1 diabetes.

The V gene is TRBV9, the J gene TRBJ2-3; no reliable D call. Trimming left V 2 bases short and J 3 bases short, with 7 bases between. Germline V gene data show CDR1 as SGDLS and CDR2 as YYNGEE. CDR3 size: 13 residues. The CDR3 here is CASSVRSTDTQYF. The CDR3 DNA reads as TGTGCCAGCAGCGTCAGGTCGACAGATACGCAGTATTTT. Supplemented by reference TRBV9 and TRBJ2-3, the full variable domain reads DSGVTQTPKHLITATGQRVTLRCSPRSGDLSVYWYQQSLDQGLQFLIQYYNGEERAKGNILERFSAQQFPDLHSELNLSSLELGDSALYFCASSVRSTDTQYFGPGTRLTVL.

This clone was counted a few times. V usage is TRBV7-9 and J usage is TRBJ2-7; 10 bases map to TRBD2. CDR3 length: 14 amino acids. The germline V gene has CDR1 SEHNR and CDR2 FQNEAQ (reference sequence). After removal of 6 bases from V and 3 bases from J, the junction contained 5 bases not matched to a gene. The CDR3 spells CASSPSGRGYEQYF. The CDR3 coding sequence is TGTGCCAGCAGTCCTAGCGGGAGAGGCTACGAGCAGTACTTC.

The chain combines TRBV2 with TRBJ1-1; possible D gene TRBD1, 6 bases. The V gene lost 5 bases and the J gene lost 0 bases, with 13 bases spanning the gap. Germline assignment: CDR1 SNHLY and CDR2 FYNNEI. The CDR3 has 15 residues. The CDR3 protein is CASSPVQGMNTEAFF. In DNA, the CDR3 is TGTGCCAGCAGTCCGGTACAGGGAATGAACACTGAAGCTTTCTTT. Based on the CDR3 plus reference TRBV2 and TRBJ1-1, the full variable domain is EPEVTQTPSHQVTQMGQEVILRCVPISNHLYFYWYRQILGQKVEFLVSFYNNEISEKSEIFDDQFSVERPDGSNFTLKIRSTKLEDSAMYFCASSPVQGMNTEAFFGQGTRLTVV.

V usage is TRBV5-6 and J usage is TRBJ2-5; the D gene is possibly TRBD2 (6 bases). The germline V gene encodes CDR1 SGHDT and CDR2 YYEEEE. The length of the CDR3 is 14 residues. V was cut by 1 base and J by 2 bases, with 9 bases left in between. DNA of the CDR3: TGTGCCAGCAGCTTGACGGGAGCACAAGAGACCCAGTACTTC. Translating it yields CASSLTGAQETQYF.

The V gene is TRBV9, the J gene TRBJ2-3, with 8 bases matching TRBD2. CDR3 length equals 15 residues. V shed 2 bases and J 4 bases; nucleotides not matched to a gene: 6. The germline CDR1 and CDR2 sequences are SGDLS and YYNGEE. The CDR3 region has the DNA TGTGCCAGCAGCGTCCGGGAGGGTGGCGCAGATACGCAGTATTTT. Translation gives CASSVREGGADTQYF.

The genes are TRBV5-1 and TRBJ2-5; 7 bases line up with TRBD1. This CDR3 is built from 14 residues. V lost 0 bases, J lost 4 bases, and 3 bases stayed unmatched. CDR1 is SGHRS and CDR2 is YFSETQ in the germline V gene. In DNA form, the CDR3 reads TGCGCCAGCAGCTTGGAACAGGGGAGAGAGACCCAGTACTTC. It is translated as CASSLEQGRETQYF.

This clone was seen a handful of times. J is TRBJ2-2 and V is TRBV30, with 9 bases aligning to TRBD1. Germline V gene data show CDR1 as GTSNPN and CDR2 as SVGIG (reference sequence). The length of the CDR3 is 15 residues. V gave up 0 bases and J gave up 3 bases; unmatched junction bases: 2. The CDR3 nucleotides read TGTGCCTGGAGTGTCGGGGACAGGGACACCGGGGAGCTGTTTTTT. Encoded protein: CAWSVGDRDTGELFF.

This clone showed up just a few times. The chain combines TRBV2 with TRBJ1-4; the match to TRBD1 covers 7 bases. Looked up from germline, CDR1 is SNHLY and CDR2 is FYNNEI. The CDR3 extends over 15 amino acids. The ends lost 1 base at V and 8 bases at J; junction bases unmatched: 7. This CDR3 reads CASSEESQGQEKLFF. In nucleotides, the CDR3 is TGTGCCAGCAGTGAAGAATCACAGGGGCAGGAAAAACTGTTTTTT. Drawing the rest from reference TRBV2 and TRBJ1-4, the complete variable domain is EPEVTQTPSHQVTQMGQEVILRCVPISNHLYFYWYRQILGQKVEFLVSFYNNEISEKSEIFDDQFSVERPDGSNFTLKIRSTKLEDSAMYFCASSEESQGQEKLFFGSGTQLSVL.

This clone was observed a few times. J is TRBJ2-1 and V is TRBV18; 9 nucleotides align to TRBD1. The germline gives CDR1 KGHSH, CDR2 LQKENI. V shed 3 bases, J shed 5 bases, and the junction held 5 bases outside the gene matches. The CDR3 spans 15 residues. CDR3: CASSPGQGPDNEQFF. DNA of the CDR3: TGTGCCAGCTCACCGGGACAGGGTCCGGACAATGAGCAGTTCTTC.

This chain joins TRBV28 and TRBJ2-7; D assignment may be TRBD1 or TRBD2 (5 bases each). Per the germline V gene, CDR1 is MDHEN and CDR2 is SYDVKM. The CDR3 runs to 10 residues. The V and J ends lost 6 bases and 12 bases respectively, with 12 bases between them. CDR3 sequence: CASRLGEWYF. CDR3 DNA sequence: TGTGCCAGCAGGTTAGGGGAGTGGTACTTC.

The chain has TRBV5-6 and TRBJ1-2; TRBD1 is a possible D gene (5 bases). The length of the CDR3 is 12 residues. Germline lookup yields CDR1 SGHDT and CDR2 YYEEEE. The ends were cut back, 6 bases at V and 5 bases at J, with 11 bases in the middle. The CDR3 loop reads CASTRQSYGYTF. CDR3 in DNA: TGTGCCAGCACGAGACAGTCATATGGCTACACCTTC.

This clone was seen more than once but under ten times. The rearrangement links TRBV5-1 to TRBJ2-5; perhaps TRBD1 as D (6 bases). V was pared by 5 bases and J by 4 bases, with 12 bases between. There are 13 residues in the CDR3. Germline lookup yields CDR1 SGHRS and CDR2 YFSETQ. CDR3: CASSYRVGETQYF. CDR3 nucleotides: TGCGCCAGCAGTTACAGGGTAGGAGAGACCCAGTACTTC.

CDR3 in amino acids: CASTSPQGSQPQHF. Written as DNA, the CDR3 is TGTGCCAGCACCTCACCCCAGGGGAGTCAGCCCCAGCATTTT. The rearrangement links TRBV28 to TRBJ1-5, with a weak D call TRBD1 (6 bases). V dropped 7 bases and J dropped 6 bases, with 16 bases sitting between them. Germline V gives CDR1 MDHEN, CDR2 SYDVKM. The CDR3 sequence is 14 residues long.

This clone was seen more than once but under ten times. V is TRBV7-9 and J is TRBJ2-5, with 9 bases identical to TRBD2. With 1 base clipped from V and 4 bases from J, the junction kept 4 bases outside the gene matches. This CDR3 has 15 residues. The germline CDR1 and CDR2 sequences are SEHNR and FQNEAQ (reference sequence). The CDR3 loop is CASSLDAGGPETQYF. For the CDR3, the DNA is TGTGCCAGCAGCTTAGATGCGGGAGGGCCAGAGACCCAGTACTTC.

This clone was counted between two and nine times. V is TRBV18 and J is TRBJ2-5; 12 positions agree with TRBD2. CDR3 size: 16 residues. J was trimmed by 5 bases and V by 5 bases; bases with no gene match: 9. CDR1 and CDR2 (germline): KGHSH, LQKENI. This CDR3 is CASSGGLAGPAETQYF. CDR3 sequence (DNA): TGTGCCAGCTCAGGCGGACTAGCGGGACCCGCGGAGACCCAGTACTTC.

This clone came up a few times. The chain employs TRBV6-1 and TRBJ1-5; 9 bases map to TRBD1. Looked up from germline, CDR1 is MNHNS and CDR2 is SASEGT. This CDR3 region has 15 residues. The V and J ends lost 5 bases and 0 bases, in that order; junction bases with no gene match: 2. This CDR3 reads CASSPQGASNQPQHF. The CDR3 DNA follows: TGTGCCAGCAGTCCACAGGGGGCTAGCAATCAGCCCCAGCATTTT.

The table lists this clone with a few counts. V is TRBV7-9 and J is TRBJ2-1, with D maybe TRBD1 (5 bases). Trimming removed 8 bases from V and 6 bases from J, with 11 bases in between. The germline CDR1 and CDR2 sequences are SEHNR and FQNEAQ (reference sequence). This CDR3 spans 12 amino acids. CDR3 DNA: TGTGCCAGCCTGCGCCAGGGCAATGAGCAGTTCTTC. It specifies CASLRQGNEQFF.

In its sample, this clone was seen a few times. The chain combines TRBV21-1 with TRBJ2-1; TRBD2, the table's D call, lacks a check against the DNA. TRBV21-1 is termed a pseudogene. This CDR3 contains 16 residues. CDR3 in DNA: TGTGCCAGCAGCAAATCACCTAGTCAGAAGCTGGATGAGCAGTTCTTC. Its protein is CASSKSPSQKLDEQFF.

The rearrangement joins TRBV5-4 to TRBJ2-7; the D gene is possibly TRBD1 (6 bases). Trimming took 4 bases from V and 3 from J, leaving 8 bases between them. The germline CDR1 and CDR2 sequences are SGHNT and YYREEE (reference sequence). The CDR3 extends over 12 amino acids. DNA for the CDR3: TGTGCCAGCAGCGTACAGGGCTACGAGCAGTACTTC. Translating gives CASSVQGYEQYF.

The rearrangement uses TRBV5-1 and TRBJ2-3; no clear D. Per germline, CDR1 SGHRS and CDR2 YFSETQ. Trimming removed 0 bases from V and 8 bases from J, with 13 bases in between. CDR3 size: 14 residues. The CDR3 DNA reads TGCGCCAGCAGCTTGGATCCAGTGTCGGGTACGCAGTATTTT. Its translation: CASSLDPVSGTQYF.

This clone was detected only a few times. The chain's CDR3 is CASSYGRVNEQFF. As DNA, the CDR3 is TGTGCCAGCAGCTACGGGAGGGTGAATGAGCAGTTCTTC. V is TRBV7-2 and J is TRBJ2-1, with 8 bases matching TRBD2. With V trimmed by 4 bases and J by 7 bases, 3 bases remained unmatched. CDR3 length equals 13 residues. Germline CDR1 SGHTA, CDR2 FQGNSA.

The J gene is TRBJ2-3, the V gene TRBV9; D gene ambiguous. V was clipped by 1 base and J by 5 bases, with 5 bases between them. The CDR3 has 12 residues. Germline V gene data show CDR1 as SGDLS and CDR2 as YYNGEE. The CDR3 bases are TGTGCCAGCAGCGTAATACAAGATACGCAGTATTTT. This codes for CASSVIQDTQYF.

This clone has just a few counts. The J gene is TRBJ1-5, the V gene TRBV28; D is ambiguous. Germline-derived CDR1 and CDR2 are MDHEN and SYDVKM. The CDR3 spans 13 residues. Between the trimmed V and J ends, which lost 4 bases and 5 bases, there was a span of 9 bases. CDR3 in amino acids: CASSSGWHQPQHF. The CDR3 DNA follows: TGTGCCAGCAGTTCGGGGTGGCATCAGCCCCAGCATTTT.

The chain combines TRBV6-6 with TRBJ2-5, with 15 bases identical to TRBD2. The trim removed 8 bases at V and 1 base at J, leaving 5 bases unmatched. CDR3 size: 16 residues. From germline, CDR1 is MNHNY and CDR2 SVGAGI (reference sequence). The DNA of the CDR3 is TGTGCCAGCTCGGGACTAGCGGGAGGTATCCAAGAGACCCAGTACTTC. Protein: CASSGLAGGIQETQYF.

V and J are TRBV2 and TRBJ2-7, with D tentatively TRBD1 (5 bases). Germline V lookup: CDR1 SNHLY, CDR2 FYNNEI. The CDR3 has 13 amino acids. V gave up 5 bases and J gave up 6 bases, with 14 bases separating them. The CDR3 here is CASSQSLQGEQYF. CDR3 DNA: TGTGCCAGCAGTCAATCCCTCCAGGGCGAGCAGTACTTC.

The chain recombines TRBV9 with TRBJ1-5; D perhaps matches TRBD1 (6 bases). The CDR3 contains 16 residues. V was shortened by 0 bases and J by 4 bases, with 14 bases between the two germline ends. CDR1 is SGDLS, CDR2 YYNGEE, per germline. This chain's CDR3 is CASSVGWSGVNQPQHF. CDR3 bases: TGTGCCAGCAGCGTAGGTTGGTCAGGGGTTAATCAGCCCCAGCATTTT.

On this clone: An end of the junction does not agree with germline; a read error may underlie this. The chain employs TRBV6-6 and TRBJ2-7; a possible D gene is TRBD2 (6 bases). The CDR3 contains 13 residues. Germline V gene lookup returns CDR1 MNHNY and CDR2 SVGAGI (reference sequence). This chain's CDR3 is CASTYGSSHEQYF. As DNA, the CDR3 is TGTGCCAGCACTTACGGGAGTTCCCACGAGCAGTACTTC.

This clone was seen a handful of times. The genes are TRBV27 and TRBJ2-1, with a possible D match to TRBD1 (5 bases). Germline CDR1 and CDR2: MNHEY and SMNVEV (reference sequence). The length of the CDR3 is 15 residues. Trimming took off 0 bases at V and 0 bases at J, with 6 bases between the two ends. CDR3 loop: CASSLSQGSYNEQFF. The CDR3 DNA is TGTGCCAGCAGTTTATCGCAGGGCTCCTACAATGAGCAGTTCTTC.

CDR3: CASSTRVNEQYF. As DNA, the CDR3 is TGTGCCAGCAGCACGAGGGTCAACGAGCAGTACTTC. The V and J genes are TRBV28 and TRBJ2-7, with D possibly TRBD2 on 5 matching bases. V was shortened by 6 bases and J by 5 bases, with 11 bases between the two germline ends. The V gene's germline CDR1 is MDHEN and CDR2 SYDVKM. The length of the CDR3 is 12 residues.